The sequence of this T cell receptor beta chain was determined in a study of T-cell reconstitution after alpha-beta-depleted transplantation in children. In its sample, this clonotype was seen a few times. The TCRbeta library incorporated unique molecular identifiers. TCRdb redid the calling of the PCR reads with MiXCR, one entry per CDR3 protein. The table shows roughly 790,000 distinct CDR3 sequences, with under 20% occurring only once. The CDR3 spans 18 residues. V shed 3 bases and J 5 bases; nucleotides not matched to a gene: 16. Germline loops: CDR1 GTSNPN, CDR2 SVGIG (reference sequence). The chain couples TRBV30 to TRBJ2-1, with 10 nucleotides matching TRBD2. The TCR sequence derives from a male patient between 10 and 17 years old who had a stem cell transplant for acute lymphoblastic leukemia, so the T cells may come from the graft donor. The sequences come from PBMCs, mostly from graft donor cells, collected 360 days after TCRalphabeta/CD19-depleted stem cell transplant. The CDR3 sequence is CAWRAPLVAGGHNNEQFF. The CDR3 coding sequence is TGTGCCTGGAGAGCCCCTTTAGTAGCGGGGGGACATAACAATGAGCAGTTCTTC.